This paragraph covers one T cell receptor (beta chain) sequence. Its matching antigen is unknown. The ViraFEST assay expanded antigen-specific CD4+ T cells with viral peptide pools before sequencing. The authors isolated CD4+ T cells after nine to eleven days of culture. Sometime from March through December 2020, the person acquired a SARS-CoV-2 infection that PCR confirmed. The sample is drawn from a study of vaccination effects on CD4 cells after COVID-19. Germline V gene sequence: CDR1 SGHVS, CDR2 FNYEAQ. V gave up 5 bases and J gave up 6 bases; unmatched junction bases: 8. CDR3 length: 15 amino acids. Sequencing was performed with immunoSEQ multiplex PCR; in TCRdb, only in-frame clones are kept and a portion is missing. Of about 45,000 clones in the sample, roughly 65% were seen once.

The chain is built from TRBV7-6 and TRBJ2-2, with 8 nucleotides matching TRBD1. The sequence came from a human donor who had a prior SARS-CoV-2 infection. The material was CD4+ T cells from PBMCs cultured with a peptide pool, obtained before COVID-19 vaccination. The CDR3 protein is CASSPGTGRAGELFF. The CDR3 bases are TGTGCCAGCAGCCCGGGGACAGGCCGGGCCGGGGAGCTGTTTTTT.